The 24 T cell receptor beta chains listed next were all sequenced from one sample in a study of cytomegalovirus exposure and HLA in healthy donors. The primer mix had 60 Vbeta and 13 Jbeta primers. Sequenced by immunoSEQ multiplex PCR; TCRdb stores in-frame clones only, minus some. The repertoire holds about 190,000 clones, with 74% as singletons. Material: PBMCs. Every receptor here comes from a woman aged 25-40 years in good health and CMV-seropositive.

This chain links TRBV28 with TRBJ2-6, with D tentatively TRBD2 (7 bases). The V end lost 7 bases, the J end lost 4 bases, and 14 bases lay between the germline ends. Germline V gives CDR1 MDHEN, CDR2 SYDVKM. The CDR3 is 15 residues long. The chain's CDR3 is CASTRGGSGANVLTF. Here the CDR3 DNA reads TGTGCCAGCACGAGGGGGGGCTCAGGGGCCAACGTCCTGACTTTC.

This clone was detected only once. The chain employs TRBV27 and TRBJ2-7; 7 bases align to TRBD2. J gave up 4 bases and V 5 bases, and 11 bases lay outside the gene matches. The germline gives CDR1 MNHEY, CDR2 SMNVEV (reference sequence). This CDR3 has 15 residues. CDR3 DNA sequence: TGTGCCAGCAGTCAAGCGGGGCTCCTCGTTTACGAGCAGTACTTC. It specifies CASSQAGLLVYEQYF.

This clone has just a few counts. The chain uses TRBV7-8 and TRBJ2-2, with 8 bases that match TRBD2. The CDR3 is made up of 18 amino acids. Per germline, CDR1 SGHVS and CDR2 FQNEAQ. After removal of 1 base from V and 2 bases from J, the junction contained 9 bases not matched to a gene. The CDR3 protein is CASSLELLAGPNTGELFF. The CDR3 nucleotides read TGTGCCAGCAGCTTAGAATTGTTAGCGGGACCCAACACCGGGGAGCTGTTTTTT.

This chain links TRBV6-1 with TRBJ1-2, with TRBD1 as a possible D gene (6 bases). Trimming shortened V by 4 bases and J by 6 bases, and 15 bases separated the two germline ends. The germline V gene has CDR1 MNHNS and CDR2 SASEGT. The CDR3 runs 14 residues. The CDR3 is CASSGPWEGDGYTF. The CDR3 coding sequence is TGTGCCAGCAGTGGCCCCTGGGAGGGGGATGGCTACACCTTC.

This chain links TRBV28 with TRBJ1-1, with D tentatively TRBD1 (5 bases). This CDR3 has 12 residues. Deletions cut 8 bases from V and 6 bases from J, with 13 bases between. Per germline, CDR1 MDHEN and CDR2 SYDVKM. The CDR3 region is CASYKDTSEAFF. DNA of the CDR3: TGTGCCAGCTACAAGGACACCTCTGAAGCTTTCTTT.

The chain combines TRBV7-9 with TRBJ1-1; perhaps TRBD1 as D (6 bases). Germline CDR1 SEHNR, CDR2 FQNEAQ (reference sequence). The germline V and J ends were trimmed by 5 bases and 1 base, with 11 bases remaining between them. The CDR3 contains 14 residues. The DNA of the CDR3 is TGTGCCAGCAGCACCCCGACAGGGAACACTGAAGCTTTCTTT. Amino acids: CASSTPTGNTEAFF. The full variable domain, its missing parts supplied by reference TRBV7-9 and TRBJ1-1, is DTGVSQNPRHKITKRGQNVTFRCDPISEHNRLYWYRQTLGQGPEFLTYFQNEAQLEKSRLLSDRFSAERPKGSFSTLEIQRTEQGDSAMYLCASSTPTGNTEAFFGQGTRLTVV.

The CDR3 DNA reads TGTGCCAGCAGCTGGGGGGGGTCCCTAACCCGACGGCGGGGGAACCATTACGAGCAGTACTTC. As protein: CASSWGGSLTRRRGNHYEQYF. The chain links TRBV28 to TRBJ2-7; 7 bases line up with TRBD2. CDR1 MDHEN and CDR2 SYDVKM come from the germline V gene. This CDR3 comprises 21 residues. The J segment lost 4 bases and the V segment lost 6 bases, leaving 30 bases of the junction unmatched.

The V gene is TRBV11-2, the J gene TRBJ2-6, with D possibly matching TRBD1 (6 bases). Germline V CDR1 and CDR2: SGHAT, FQNNGV. Trimming took off 1 base at V and 2 bases at J, with 6 bases between the two ends. The CDR3 spans 15 residues. CDR3 bases: TGTGCCAGCAGCTTAGCAGGGGCTGGGGCCAACGTCCTGACTTTC. Residues: CASSLAGAGANVLTF.

The V and J genes are TRBV6-4 and TRBJ1-1; no clear D. The CDR3 is made up of 13 amino acids. Trimming left V 6 bases short and J 1 base short, with 9 bases between. Germline lookup yields CDR1 MRHNA and CDR2 SNTAGT. The CDR3, as DNA: TGTGCCAGCAGGGGAGGATCGAACACTGAAGCTTTCTTT. Protein product: CASRGGSNTEAFF.

The chain uses TRBV5-4 and TRBJ2-3, with TRBD2 identical over 7 bases. Losses at the gene ends were 0 bases for V and 4 bases for J; bases not matched to a gene: 8. The germline V gene encodes CDR1 SGHNT and CDR2 YYREEE (reference sequence). The CDR3 has 16 amino acids. The CDR3 loop reads CASSLAAGVGADTQYF. The CDR3 DNA reads as TGTGCCAGCAGCTTGGCGGCGGGAGTAGGCGCAGATACGCAGTATTTT.

The rearrangement links TRBV27 to TRBJ2-5, with 8 positions matching TRBD1. Trimming took 4 bases from V and 5 from J; bases not matched to a gene: 9. Germline V gives CDR1 MNHEY, CDR2 SMNVEV (reference sequence). This CDR3 comprises 15 residues. The CDR3 region has the DNA TGTGCCAGCAGTTATCAGGGGGCATTTGAGGAGACCCAGTACTTC. It codes for CASSYQGAFEETQYF.

This chain connects TRBV28 to TRBJ2-3; 10 bases are shared with TRBD2. The ends lost 6 bases at V and 8 bases at J; junction bases unmatched: 11. This CDR3 is built from 15 residues. Germline V gene sequence: CDR1 MDHEN, CDR2 SYDVKM. The CDR3 DNA sequence: TGTGCCAGCAGGTGGACTAGCGGAAGCGGGGGTACGCAGTATTTT. Protein sequence: CASRWTSGSGGTQYF.

The chain couples TRBV5-4 to TRBJ2-7; D may be TRBD2 (6 bases). Per germline, CDR1 SGHNT and CDR2 YYREEE (reference sequence). Trimming pared 0 bases from V and 5 bases from J, leaving 12 bases between. The CDR3 contains 14 residues. CDR3 in amino acids: CASSLAGGGNEQYF. The CDR3, as DNA: TGTGCCAGCAGCTTGGCCGGGGGTGGAAACGAGCAGTACTTC.

J is TRBJ1-5 and V is TRBV4-2; maybe TRBD1 (6 bases). V lost 3 bases and J 3 bases, leaving 12 bases between the germline ends. The CDR3 contains 15 residues. Germline V gives CDR1 LGHNA, CDR2 YNFKEQ. The CDR3 coding sequence is TGTGCCAGCAGCCAGGTAACAGGGCCCAATCAGCCCCAGCATTTT. This translates into CASSQVTGPNQPQHF.

The CDR3: CASSESSREDTQYF. Written as DNA, the CDR3 is TGCGCCAGCAGTGAGAGTTCTAGGGAGGATACGCAGTATTTT. The chain couples TRBV10-1 to TRBJ2-3; TRBD2 might be the D (5 bases). Germline values: CDR1 WNHNN, CDR2 SYGVQD (reference sequence). This CDR3 region has 14 residues. The ends were cut back, 2 bases at V and 6 bases at J, with 12 bases in the middle.

The CDR3 DNA sequence: TGTGCCAGCAACGGTCCCCTAGCGGATACGCAGTATTTT. Amino acids: CASNGPLADTQYF. The chain has TRBV6-6 and TRBJ2-3; possibly TRBD2 for D (6 bases). Germline V gives CDR1 MNHNY, CDR2 SVGAGI (reference sequence). Trimming left V 7 bases short and J 6 bases short, with 14 bases between. The CDR3 totals 13 residues.

The chain joins TRBV10-3 to TRBJ2-5, with 7 bases aligning to TRBD2. CDR1 and CDR2 (germline): ENHRY, SYGVKD. Trimming removed 2 bases from V and 7 bases from J; junction bases left unmatched: 4. This CDR3 contains 13 residues. For the CDR3, the DNA is TGTGCCATCAGTGAGGCGGGCGGGGGGACCCAGTACTTC. Amino acid sequence: CAISEAGGGTQYF.

The chain carries TRBV14 and TRBJ2-5; no definite D call. The DNA end favors TRBJ2-7, so the J call may be wrong. Germline V gene lookup returns CDR1 SGHDN and CDR2 FVKESK. CDR3 length: 13 residues. The CDR3 protein is CASSHLVSYEQYF. As DNA, the CDR3 is TGTGCCAGCAGCCACCTAGTCTCCTACGAGCAGTACTTC.

This sequence joins TRBV18 and TRBJ1-1, with a tentative D call TRBD1 (5 bases). Trimming shortened V by 3 bases and J by 6 bases, and 14 bases separated the two germline ends. The CDR3 consists of 14 residues. CDR1 is KGHSH and CDR2 is LQKENI in the germline V gene. CDR3 protein: CASSPSWGSPEAFF. DNA for the CDR3: TGTGCCAGCTCACCGTCTTGGGGCAGTCCTGAAGCTTTCTTT.

J is TRBJ2-1 and V is TRBV25-1; D perhaps matches TRBD2 (6 bases). Germline V gene lookup returns CDR1 MGHDK and CDR2 SYGVNS. CDR3 length equals 18 residues. Trimming cost V 9 bases and J 0 bases, with 24 bases left between them. The CDR3 region is CAREPAFLAPSSYNEQFF. The CDR3 nucleotides read TGTGCCAGGGAGCCCGCTTTTCTAGCGCCAAGCTCCTACAATGAGCAGTTCTTC. The full variable domain, with the rest looked up from reference TRBV25-1 and TRBJ2-1, is EADIYQTPRYLVIGTGKKITLECSQTMGHDKMYWYQQDPGMELHLIHYSYGVNSTEKGDLSSESTVSRIRTEHFPLTLESARPSHTSQYLCAREPAFLAPSSYNEQFFGPGTRLTVL.

This chain links TRBV28 with TRBJ2-7, with 9 positions matching TRBD1. V was clipped by 3 bases and J by 4 bases; unmatched bases: 7. Germline V gene data show CDR1 as MDHEN and CDR2 as SYDVKM. The CDR3 is 15 residues long. DNA of the CDR3: TGTGCCAGCAGTTTCACGGCCGACAGGGGGTACGAGCAGTACTTC. Protein sequence: CASSFTADRGYEQYF.

The gene calls are TRBV27 and TRBJ2-5, with 11 bases that match TRBD2. The end of the DNA is better explained by TRBJ2-7, so the J call may be wrong. Germline CDR1 MNHEY, CDR2 SMNVEV (reference sequence). There are 14 residues in the CDR3. CDR3 coding DNA: TGTGCCAGCAGTCCACTAGCGGGAGAAAACGAGCAGTACTTC. Translation: CASSPLAGENEQYF.

The chain has TRBV6-1 and TRBJ1-6, with 7 bases identical to TRBD1. V shed 6 bases and J 9 bases; nucleotides not matched to a gene: 5. Germline loops: CDR1 MNHNS, CDR2 SASEGT. The CDR3 runs 13 residues. The CDR3: CASRTTGSSPLHF. For the CDR3, the DNA is TGTGCCAGCAGGACGACAGGGAGTTCACCCCTCCACTTT.

This clone came up a few times. V is TRBV18 and J is TRBJ2-2; D is undetermined. The CDR3 totals 14 residues. V lost 1 base and J 6 bases, leaving 9 bases between the germline ends. Germline-derived CDR1 and CDR2 are KGHSH and LQKENI. The CDR3 spells CASSPQGGPGELFF. The CDR3 DNA reads as TGTGCCAGCTCACCACAAGGCGGCCCCGGGGAGCTGTTTTTT.